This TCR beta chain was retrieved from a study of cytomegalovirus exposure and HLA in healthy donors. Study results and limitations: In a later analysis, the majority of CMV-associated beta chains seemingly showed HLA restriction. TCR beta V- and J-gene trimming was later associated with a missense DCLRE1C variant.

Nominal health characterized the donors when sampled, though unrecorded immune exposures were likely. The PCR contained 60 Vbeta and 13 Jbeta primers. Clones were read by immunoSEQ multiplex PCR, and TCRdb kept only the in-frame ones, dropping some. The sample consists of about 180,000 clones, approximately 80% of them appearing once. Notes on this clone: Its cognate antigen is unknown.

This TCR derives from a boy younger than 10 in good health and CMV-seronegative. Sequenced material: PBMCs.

The CDR3 coding sequence is TGTGCCAGTAGTATGCAGATGTACAATGAGCAGTTCTTC. Amino acid sequence: CASSMQMYNEQFF. The chain employs TRBV19 and TRBJ2-1; D is unclear. V was clipped by 3 bases and J by 4 bases, with 7 bases between them. Germline assignment: CDR1 LNHDA and CDR2 SQIVND (reference sequence). This CDR3 region has 13 residues.